These 27 T cell receptor beta chains share one sample of origin, sequenced in a study of blood T cells in healthy people across ages. With a J-beta primer mix and a sample-barcoded 5' primer, a second PCR ran about 7 to 12 cycles. TCRdb independently ran MiXCR on the 5' RACE reads; one entry per CDR3 protein. Here the sample spans about a million distinct CDR3 sequences, 35% to 45% being singletons. Sequencing used blood. Every receptor here comes from a man between 18 and 35 years old in good health.

This chain links TRBV9 with TRBJ2-1; 7 nucleotides line up with TRBD1. Trimming removed 6 bases from V and 2 bases from J; junction bases left unmatched: 8. The CDR3 spans 15 residues. Germline loops: CDR1 SGDLS, CDR2 YYNGEE. CDR3 nucleotides: TGTGCCAGCACCCCTCTGACAGGGACCTACAATGAGCAGTTCTTC. Its translation is CASTPLTGTYNEQFF.

The chain is built from TRBV5-1 and TRBJ2-6; no clear D gene. The CDR3 is 15 amino acids. Trimming stripped 4 bases from V and 0 bases from J, with 8 bases between. Germline assignment: CDR1 SGHRS and CDR2 YFSETQ. The DNA for the CDR3 is TGCGCCAGCAGCCCCACTGACTCTGGGGCCAACGTCCTGACTTTC. Translation gives CASSPTDSGANVLTF. Drawing the rest from reference TRBV5-1 and TRBJ2-6, the complete variable domain is KAGVTQTPRYLIKTRGQQVTLSCSPISGHRSVSWYQQTPGQGLQFLFEYFSETQRNKGNFPGRFSGRQFSNSRSEMNVSTLELGDSALYLCASSPTDSGANVLTFGAGSRLTVL.

Here the CDR3 reads CASSYGQTNTEAFF. The CDR3 nucleotides are TGTGCCAGCAGTTACGGACAGACGAACACTGAAGCTTTCTTT. This chain joins TRBV28 and TRBJ1-1, with D possibly TRBD1 on 6 matching bases. The CDR3 runs 14 residues. From germline, CDR1 is MDHEN and CDR2 SYDVKM. Trimming took 4 bases from V and 1 from J, leaving 10 bases between them.

The J gene is TRBJ1-5, the V gene TRBV6-1; 11 bases line up with TRBD1. The CDR3 extends over 15 amino acids. The ends lost 4 bases at V and 6 bases at J; junction bases unmatched: 5. Germline V lookup: CDR1 MNHNS, CDR2 SASEGT. In DNA, the CDR3 is TGTGCCAGCAGTGCCCTGGACAGGGGGCTTCAGCCCCAGCATTTT. The encoded protein is CASSALDRGLQPQHF.

The rearrangement links TRBV6-6 to TRBJ1-2, with a possible D match to TRBD1 (6 bases). Trimming cost V 2 bases and J 2 bases, with 9 bases left between them. The CDR3 loop spans 14 amino acids. CDR1 is MNHNY, CDR2 SVGAGI, per germline (reference sequence). The CDR3 loop reads CASSYAGANYGYTF. Here the CDR3 DNA reads TGTGCCAGCAGTTACGCAGGGGCAAACTATGGCTACACCTTC.

Remarks on this clonotype: A junction end diverges from the germline sequence, so it may reflect a read error. This chain connects TRBV7-7 to TRBJ2-1; D unresolved. Germline V CDR1 and CDR2: SSHAT, FNYEAQ (reference sequence). The CDR3 totals 13 residues. CDR3 in amino acids: CASSLGAPTEQFF. The CDR3 coding sequence is TGTGCTAGCAGCTTAGGCGCGCCAACAGAGCAGTTCTTC. The full variable domain, in which reference TRBV7-7 and TRBJ2-1 provide the parts outside the CDR3, is GAGVSQSPRYKVTKRGQDVTLRCDPISSHATLYWYQQALGQGPEFLTYFNYEAQPDKSGLPSDRFSAERPEGSISTLTIQRTEQRDSAMYRCASSLGAPTEQFFGPGTRLTVL.

The chain uses TRBV28 and TRBJ2-4; 7 bases are a match to TRBD2. Losses at the gene ends were 6 bases for V and 1 base for J; bases not matched to a gene: 6. The germline V gene has CDR1 MDHEN and CDR2 SYDVKM. The CDR3 contains 15 residues. For the CDR3, the DNA is TGTGCCAGCAGGACATCCGGGGGGGCCAAAAACATTCAGTACTTC. Protein product: CASRTSGGAKNIQYF.

A note on this clonotype: A much larger clone sits a single nucleotide away, making a read error possible. The chain couples TRBV3-1 to TRBJ2-1; maybe TRBD2 (5 bases). The CDR3 extends over 18 amino acids. Trimming shortened V by 1 base and J by 6 bases, and 22 bases separated the two germline ends. CDR1 LGHDT and CDR2 YNNKEL come from the germline V gene (reference sequence). The CDR3 spells CASSQVSIRGSPGNEQFF. The CDR3, as DNA: TGTGCCAGCAGCCAAGTTAGTATTCGGGGATCACCCGGCAATGAGCAGTTCTTC.

This sequence joins TRBV5-1 and TRBJ1-1; D is uncertain. The CDR3 runs to 14 residues. V was cut by 1 base and J by 5 bases, with 12 bases left in between. Germline CDR1 and CDR2: SGHRS and YFSETQ. For the CDR3, the DNA is TGCGCCAGCAGCTTGAGAATCTTGGGGACTGAAGCTTTCTTT. This sequence encodes CASSLRILGTEAFF.

This chain joins TRBV2 and TRBJ2-1; D gene ambiguous. The CDR3 has 14 amino acids. V lost 5 bases to trimming and J lost 8 bases, with 16 bases between them. Germline CDR1 is SNHLY and CDR2 is FYNNEI. The CDR3 here is CASSKKVNSYEQFF. The CDR3 DNA follows: TGTGCCAGCAGTAAGAAGGTGAATTCCTATGAGCAGTTCTTC.

As concerns this clonotype: This clone may be a read error of a much larger clone one base away. V gene TRBV5-1 combines with J gene TRBJ2-3; 7 nucleotides agree with TRBD1. This CDR3 region has 14 residues. CDR1 is SGHRS and CDR2 is YFSETQ in the germline V gene. The DNA for the CDR3 is TGCGCCAGCAGCCTTCCAACAGGGGCAGATATGCAGTATTTT. This codes for CASSLPTGADMQYF. Full variable domain (remainder filled in from reference TRBV5-1 and TRBJ2-3): KAGVTQTPRYLIKTRGQQVTLSCSPISGHRSVSWYQQTPGQGLQFLFEYFSETQRNKGNFPGRFSGRQFSNSRSEMNVSTLELGDSALYLCASSLPTGADMQYFGPGTRLTVL.

V and J are TRBV28 and TRBJ2-3, with D uncertain. V was cut by 8 bases and J by 3 bases, with 15 bases left in between. Germline loops: CDR1 MDHEN, CDR2 SYDVKM. The CDR3 covers 14 residues. CDR3 sequence reads: CASRRAPYTDTQYF. The CDR3 region has the DNA TGTGCCAGCCGCCGGGCGCCGTATACAGATACGCAGTATTTT.

This chain uses TRBV4-1 with TRBJ2-5; 7 bases line up with TRBD2. Trimming removed 0 bases from V and 11 bases from J; junction bases left unmatched: 18. The germline gives CDR1 MGHRA, CDR2 YSYEKL. The CDR3 sequence is 17 residues long. The CDR3 sequence is CASSQDKAGGNYNEQYF. CDR3 nucleotides: TGCGCCAGCAGCCAAGATAAGGCCGGGGGGAACTACAATGAGCAGTACTTC.

As to this clonotype: The junction does not match germline at one end; this may be a read error. The chain joins TRBV28 to TRBJ1-2; D is unclear. CDR3 length: 12 amino acids. Germline V gives CDR1 MDHEN, CDR2 SYDVKM. In DNA form, the CDR3 reads TGTGCCACCAGTTTAGGCTTGAAGAGCTACACCTTC. Translated: CATSLGLKSYTF.

This clonotype was seen more than once but under ten times. The V gene is TRBV20-1, the J gene TRBJ1-6; maybe TRBD1 (6 bases). Looked up from germline, CDR1 is DFQATT and CDR2 is SNEGSKA (reference sequence). The germline V and J ends were trimmed by 3 bases and 4 bases, with 13 bases remaining between them. The CDR3 runs 15 residues. The CDR3 coding sequence is TGCAGTGCTAGGATCGGGGACAAATATAATTCACCCCTCCACTTT. Translating gives CSARIGDKYNSPLHF.

V is TRBV27 and J is TRBJ2-1; 8 bases align to TRBD1. The CDR3 length is 14 residues. V trimming: 1 base; J trimming: 10 bases; junction bases outside the gene matches: 6. Germline loops: CDR1 MNHEY, CDR2 SMNVEV (reference sequence). CDR3 bases: TGTGCCAGCAGTTTATTTCGGAACAGGGGGGAGCAGTTCTTC. This gives the protein CASSLFRNRGEQFF.

The J gene is TRBJ1-6, the V gene TRBV11-2; possible D gene TRBD1, 5 bases. The CDR3 extends over 17 amino acids. The germline V gene has CDR1 SGHAT and CDR2 FQNNGV. V was cut by 1 base and J by 6 bases, with 16 bases left in between. The DNA of the CDR3 is TGTGCCAGCAGCTTAGGGTTTCTGACAGAGATTAATTCACCCCTCCACTTT. Protein product: CASSLGFLTEINSPLHF.

This clonotype was detected a few times. The chain carries TRBV20-1 and TRBJ2-7; 8 bases match TRBD1. This CDR3 region has 13 residues. V shed 5 bases and J 3 bases; nucleotides not matched to a gene: 6. Germline values: CDR1 DFQATT, CDR2 SNEGSKA (reference sequence). CDR3 sequence (DNA): TGCAGTGCTTCGGACAGGGTCCACTACGAGCAGTACTTC. It specifies CSASDRVHYEQYF.

This clonotype was detected a few times. The chain is built from TRBV27 and TRBJ1-1; D not resolved. Germline V CDR1 and CDR2: MNHEY, SMNVEV (reference sequence). The CDR3 sequence is 13 residues long. Trimming took 0 bases from V and 7 from J, leaving 9 bases between them. CDR3 nucleotide sequence: TGTGCCAGCAGTTTATCGGGCGGACGTGAAGCTTTCTTT. Translation gives CASSLSGGREAFF.

This clonotype was seen a few times. This chain connects TRBV4-3 to TRBJ2-2; D may correspond to TRBD1 or TRBD2 (6 bases each). This CDR3 is built from 18 residues. The V end lost 2 bases, the J end lost 4 bases, and 20 bases lay between the germline ends. Germline V gene lookup returns CDR1 LGHNA and CDR2 YSLEER. The CDR3 spells CASSQIFLRGPGTGELFF. The CDR3 nucleotides read TGCGCCAGCAGCCAAATCTTCCTCCGGGGGCCGGGCACCGGGGAGCTGTTTTTT.

The chain joins TRBV7-3 to TRBJ2-2; maybe TRBD2 (6 bases). Germline-derived CDR1 and CDR2 are SGHTA and FQGTGA. V lost 3 bases, J lost 0 bases, and 8 bases lay in between. The CDR3 is made up of 15 amino acids. CDR3 sequence reads: CASSLTSSNTGELFF. The CDR3, as DNA: TGTGCCAGCAGCTTGACTAGTTCGAACACCGGGGAGCTGTTTTTT.

The chain links TRBV14 to TRBJ1-1; weak D call: TRBD1 (6 bases). The germline V gene encodes CDR1 SGHDN and CDR2 FVKESK. V dropped 1 base and J dropped 3 bases, with 15 bases sitting between them. CDR3 size: 16 residues. Here the CDR3 DNA reads TGTGCCAGCAGCCAAGCTGAGGGGGTACGGTACACTGAAGCTTTCTTT. Translating gives CASSQAEGVRYTEAFF.

CDR3 sequence reads: CASSLSPTSNEQFF. The CDR3 coding sequence is TGTGCCAGCAGCCTTTCCCCGACTAGCAATGAGCAGTTCTTC. The chain joins TRBV3-1 to TRBJ2-1; a possible D gene is TRBD2 (6 bases). Germline values: CDR1 LGHDT, CDR2 YNNKEL (reference sequence). Trimming took 4 bases from V and 6 from J, leaving 13 bases between them. The CDR3 is made up of 14 amino acids.

This clonotype turned up a few times. CDR3 region: CASSSDPGSLTDTQYF. Written as DNA, the CDR3 is TGTGCCAGCAGCTCAGACCCGGGTTCCCTCACAGATACGCAGTATTTT. The rearrangement links TRBV7-3 to TRBJ2-3; D is unclear. Trimming cost V 4 bases and J 2 bases, with 16 bases left between them. This CDR3 is built from 16 residues. Germline V gene data show CDR1 as SGHTA and CDR2 as FQGTGA.

This clonotype was picked up a small number of times. The chain couples TRBV7-2 to TRBJ1-6; tentatively, D is TRBD1 (6 bases). V was clipped by 5 bases and J by 0 bases, with 17 bases between them. Germline-derived CDR1 and CDR2 are SGHTA and FQGNSA. The CDR3 totals 18 residues. CDR3 bases: TGTGCCAGCAGCAGCCGGGACATCTACACCTCCTATAATTCACCCCTCCACTTT. Protein sequence: CASSSRDIYTSYNSPLHF. Combining the CDR3 with reference TRBV7-2 and TRBJ1-6 gives the whole variable domain GAGVSQSPSNKVTEKGKDVELRCDPISGHTALYWYRQSLGQGLEFLIYFQGNSAPDKSGLPSDRFSAERTGGSVSTLTIQRTQQEDSAVYLCASSSRDIYTSYNSPLHFGNGTRLTVT.

The J gene is TRBJ1-4, the V gene TRBV20-1; perhaps TRBD1 as D (5 bases). The CDR3 consists of 15 residues. Trimming shortened V by 0 bases and J by 11 bases, and 19 bases separated the two germline ends. Germline V lookup: CDR1 DFQATT, CDR2 SNEGSKA (reference sequence). CDR3 DNA sequence: TGCAGTGCTAGAGATGGGCGAGATGGGAAGGGGAAACTGTTTTTT. Its protein is CSARDGRDGKGKLFF.

The gene calls are TRBV6-5 and TRBJ2-1, with a weak D call TRBD1 (5 bases). V lost 5 bases and J 6 bases, leaving 20 bases between the germline ends. This CDR3 has 16 amino acids. Germline V gene sequence: CDR1 MNHEY, CDR2 SVGAGI. CDR3 nucleotide sequence: TGTGCCAGCAGTCCCCAGATGGGGCAGGCCTGCAATGAGCAGTTCTTC. It translates to CASSPQMGQACNEQFF.